The rows below give T cell receptor beta chains drawn from one sample of a study of T cell changes during pregnancy in multiple sclerosis. Sequenced by immunoSEQ multiplex PCR; TCRdb stores in-frame clones only, minus some. The sample carries more than 85,000 clones, almost 95% recorded once. The material was peripheral blood, obtained before pregnancy. These receptors were collected from a female donor with multiple sclerosis, enrolled in a pregnancy study. The CDR3 runs from the conserved cysteine through the conserved F or W. A D gene is named only where the DNA matches it firmly. Part of the rows lack a size; the others show once, few, many or a class for expanded clones.

CDR3 DNA,CDR3 protein,clone size,J gene,D gene,V gene
TGTGCCAGCTCATCTCCGGGACAGGGGTTCCACGAGCAGTACTTC,CASSSPGQGFHEQYF,.,TRBJ2-7,TRBD1,TRBV18
TGTGCCAGCAGCCAAGATCGTGGCAGGGACACTGAAGCTTTCTTT,CASSQDRGRDTEAFF,once,TRBJ1-1,.,TRBV14
TGTGCCAGTAGTATGTGGGGGACGGGACAGGCACGCAATCAGCCCCAGCATTTT,CASSMWGTGQARNQPQHF,.,TRBJ1-5,TRBD1,TRBV19
TGCGCCAGCAGCAAGGCAGGGCAAGAGACCCAGTACTTC,CASSKAGQETQYF,.,TRBJ2-5,.,TRBV5-1
TGCGCCAGCAGCTCGGTGGGGGACAGCGCTAGCACAGATACGCAGTATTTT,CASSSVGDSASTDTQYF,once,TRBJ2-3,TRBD1,TRBV4-1
TGTGCCAGCTCACCACTAGTTAGCCTAGCCAAAAACATTCAGTACTTC,CASSPLVSLAKNIQYF,.,TRBJ2-4,.,TRBV18
TGTGCCAGCAGCTTATCCGGGACAGGGTCTGGAAACACCATATATTTT,CASSLSGTGSGNTIYF,.,TRBJ1-3,TRBD1,TRBV7-6
TGTGCCAGCAGCCCTCGAGTTTTGAGGAACACTGAAGCTTTCTTT,CASSPRVLRNTEAFF,.,TRBJ1-1,.,TRBV5-6
TGTGCCAGCAGTGACAGGGTAACGAGGACCTACGAGCAGTACTTC,CASSDRVTRTYEQYF,.,TRBJ2-7,TRBD1,TRBV6-6
TGCAGCGGGGCCGGCAGGAACTCCTACAATGAGCAGTTCTTC,CSGAGRNSYNEQFF,.,TRBJ2-1,.,TRBV29-1
TGCGCCAGCAGCTTGGGGCAGGCGATTTCCTCCTACAATGAGCAGTTCTTC,CASSLGQAISSYNEQFF,.,TRBJ2-1,.,TRBV5-1
TGCAGTGCTAAATCCGGGGAGACCCAGTACTTC,CSAKSGETQYF,.,TRBJ2-5,.,TRBV20-1
TGTGCCAGCAGCTTAGTTGTCTGGCCCTTAACCGGGGAGCTGTTTTTT,CASSLVVWPLTGELFF,.,TRBJ2-2,.,TRBV11-3
TGCGCCAGCAGGACGGCGATTAGCGGTAGCACAGATACGCAGTATTTT,CASRTAISGSTDTQYF,.,TRBJ2-3,.,TRBV5-1
TGTGCCAGCAGGGCCGACAGGGGGCTCGAGGGGGAGCTGTTTTTT,CASRADRGLEGELFF,once,TRBJ2-2,TRBD1,TRBV6-5